The rows below give T cell receptor beta chains drawn from one sample of a study of blood T cells in healthy people across ages. MiXCR, applied by TCRdb to the 5' RACE reads, yields one record per CDR3 protein. This sample has over 950,000 distinct CDR3 sequences; 45% to 60% occur once, and the top ten carry around 21%. Input material: blood. The receptors were gathered from a woman aged 60-75 years in good health. Both conserved end residues are part of each CDR3. Each record gives: J gene, clone size, V gene, D gene, CDR3 DNA, CDR3 protein. D genes are given only for firm matches. Not all rows give a size; the values are once, few, many and, for expanded clones, a class.

TRBJ1-4,-,TRBV5-1,-,TGCGCCAGCAGCTCTGCGGGAAGGAATGAAAAACTGTTTTTT,CASSSAGRNEKLFF
TRBJ2-5,-,TRBV20-1,-,TGCAGTGCTAAACTCTTAGAGACCCAGTACTTC,CSAKLLETQYF
TRBJ2-3,-,TRBV24-1,-,TGTGCCACCAGCCCGGGAGCGAGCACAGATACGCAGTATTTT,CATSPGASTDTQYF
TRBJ2-1,few,TRBV28,TRBD2,TGTGCCAGCAGTCGGTATCGGGCTAGCGGGACCGATGAGCAGTTCTTC,CASSRYRASGTDEQFF
TRBJ1-2,once,TRBV4-3,-,TGCGCCAGCAGCCACATGGACAGAACGGATGGCTACACCTTC,CASSHMDRTDGYTF
TRBJ2-7,-,TRBV28,TRBD1,TGTGCCAGCAGTGTACTCCGGGACAGGGGGTCCTACGAGCAGTACTTC,CASSVLRDRGSYEQYF
TRBJ2-5,few,TRBV9,TRBD1,TGTGCCAGCAGCGTAGCCGGACTGCGACAGGGAAGAGGGGGTCGCCAAGAGACCCAGTACTTC,CASSVAGLRQGRGGRQETQYF
TRBJ2-1,few,TRBV29-1,-,TGCAGCGTTGAAGAGGGCAGGGCGAAGTACAATGAGCAGTTCTTC,CSVEEGRAKYNEQFF
TRBJ2-7,many,TRBV12-3/TRBV12-4,TRBD2,TGTGCCAGCAGAGCGGGACTAGCGGATACCTACGAGCAGTACTTC,CASRAGLADTYEQYF
TRBJ2-3,-,TRBV6-5,-,TGTGCCAGCAGACTAGGAGGGGGTCTCACAGATACGCAGTATTTT,CASRLGGGLTDTQYF
TRBJ1-5,-,TRBV12-3/TRBV12-4,-,TGTGCCAGCAGCTTAGCGCGGTCCGGGTTCCAGCCCCAGCATTTT,CASSLARSGFQPQHF